This T cell receptor beta chain is from a study of metastatic and nonmetastatic thyroid tumors. Study-wide background: Blood and tumor or nodule tissue repertoires from malignant and benign thyroid patients were compared.

This CDR3 region has 16 residues. Germline V CDR1 and CDR2: SNHLY, FYNNEI. The J segment lost 2 bases and the V segment lost 6 bases, leaving 8 bases of the junction unmatched. How the authors handled the data: CDR3 was compared across clinicopathological groups, and the resulting differences were used to build a distant-metastasis classifier for papillary thyroid cancer. Using MiXCR, TCRdb re-called clones from the PCR reads. The V and J calls, along with clone size, are taken from TCRdb and not from the paper's own processing. In the table there are 20,000 to 30,000 clones, about 24% of which are singletons. There were no patients who had received any treatment before thyroid surgery. This clone was observed many times.

The chain joins TRBV2 to TRBJ2-5; 11 bases fit TRBD2. Input material: tumor tissue. This receptor was taken from a male donor with papillary thyroid cancer or a benign thyroid nodule (not recorded which). Some clones in this sample may be carry-over from other donors' samples. The CDR3 sequence: CASSLAGGGYQETQYF. In DNA form, the CDR3 reads TGTGCCAGCAGCCTAGCGGGAGGAGGTTATCAAGAGACCCAGTACTTC.